This TCR beta chain was documented in a study of CD8+ T cells in alopecia areata. As for treatment: oral pan-JAK inhibitor, 5-10 mg twice daily. The CDR3 is 15 residues long. V dropped 0 bases and J dropped 7 bases, with 13 bases sitting between them. Germline assignment: CDR1 KGHSH and CDR2 LQKENI. Extracted from the samples, RNA was reverse transcribed into cDNA to serve as the sequencing template. Measured with immunoSEQ multiplex PCR; TCRdb has only the in-frame clones, and not every one. Of approximately 170,000 clones detected, about three fifths appear once; the ten largest clones hold 0.65% to 0.7%.

The rearrangement joins TRBV18 to TRBJ2-1; no definite D call. The specimen comprised CD4+ T cells sorted from blood, sampled at week 4, from a patient treated with tofacitinib. This sequence originates from a human donor with alopecia areata. The CDR3 bases are TGTGCCAGCTCACCACCTAATCGGCTTTCTAATGAGCAGTTCTTC. It codes for CASSPPNRLSNEQFF.